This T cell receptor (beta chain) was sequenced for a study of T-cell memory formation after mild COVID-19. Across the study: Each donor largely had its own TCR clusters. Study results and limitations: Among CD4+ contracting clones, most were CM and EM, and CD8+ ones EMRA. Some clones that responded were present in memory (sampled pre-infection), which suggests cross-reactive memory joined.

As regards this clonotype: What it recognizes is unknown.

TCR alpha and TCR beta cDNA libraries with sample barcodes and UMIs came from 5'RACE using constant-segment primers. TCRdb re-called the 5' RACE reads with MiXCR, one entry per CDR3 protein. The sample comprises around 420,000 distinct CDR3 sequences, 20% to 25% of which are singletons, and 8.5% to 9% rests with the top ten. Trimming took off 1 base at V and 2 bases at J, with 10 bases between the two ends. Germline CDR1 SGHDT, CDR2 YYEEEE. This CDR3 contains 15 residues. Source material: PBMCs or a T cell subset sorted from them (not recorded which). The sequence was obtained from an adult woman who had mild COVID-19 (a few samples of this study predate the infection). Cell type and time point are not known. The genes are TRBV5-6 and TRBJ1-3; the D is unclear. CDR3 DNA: TGTGCCAGCAGCTTGACCCCGGGGACTGGAAACACCATATATTTT. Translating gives CASSLTPGTGNTIYF.